Included here is one T cell receptor beta chain sequence, with context. Which antigen it targets is not known. No base-level quality is on record; no much larger clone is a single base apart. The source of the sample is a study of blood T cell repertoires in COVID-19 (dated by TCRdb to about 2020). At the level of the whole study: The collaborator samples originated in the United States, Italy and Spain and spanned the acute and convalescent phases of COVID-19. The prospective study material was composed of cDNA or gDNA derived from T cells, B-cell-depleted T cells, or PBMCs. Subjects who had been exposed to COVID-19, were actively infected with it, or had recovered from it provided the deeply sampled blood TCRbeta repertoires that made up the dataset. The repertoires were made available in a free public database intended to serve as a resource for research on the immune response to SARS-CoV-2. The samples were drawn from the first 160 participants of the ongoing ImmuneRACE study and from more than 1,000 subjects provided by 6 global collaborators. Nearly every sample came with metadata listing a de-identified subject ID, COVID-19 status, age in years and sex. HLA class I and class II types, where available, came from metadata supplied by the sample provider rather than from assay-based typing.

In Seattle, one collaborating source enrolled patients while the infection was active and tracked those patients longitudinally over the course of disease. Collaborating institutions collected whole blood in K2EDTA tubes following their own protocols. For TCRbeta analysis, collaborators shipped samples in one of three forms: frozen whole blood, isolated PBMCs, or DNA extracted from either of those sample types. The immunoSEQ Assay, a bias-controlled multiplex PCR, was used to amplify TCRbeta CDR3 regions from genomic DNA. Concerning the study's data processing: The number of nucleated cells in each sample was estimated from the amplification of reference gene primers within the assay. To quantify the absolute abundance of each unique TCRbeta CDR3 rearrangement, sequence reads were collapsed and filtered. For each sample, productive Simpson clonality was calculated as the square root of Simpson's diversity index over productive rearrangements. The table comes from immuneACCESS by way of TCRdb, which keeps in-frame sequences with V and J called. Part of the clones is missing from these tables; in studies checked, under half for an unresolved V gene and the rest for unknown reasons. V and J calls and clone size are given by that table; D and trimming were obtained from the DNA. The sample data list nearly 300,000 clones, and about 88% of these were observed just once. Together, the top ten hold over 1.3% of the sample.

The research as a whole found: The amount of clinical and demographic metadata varied by source and participant and was provided uncurated.

The germline V gene specifies SGHTA as CDR1 and FQGNSA as CDR2. Reading from cysteine to phenylalanine, the CDR3 counts 17 amino acids. Solely the CDR3 DNA is kept, with 51 bases framed from the first base. Deletion took 4 bases off V and 6 bases off J, with a span of 22 bases between the germline ends. Sequencing was done on a sample of peripheral blood. The sequence is built from TRBV7-2 and TRBJ2-1; the D segment could be TRBD2, given 7 matching bases. The sequence was collected from a human donor with COVID-19, enrolled during active disease. The donor label of this sample is uncertain. This receptor carries the CDR3 CASSSRLSGTRGNEQFF. The DNA sequence is as follows: TGTGCCAGCAGCTCGCGACTAAGCGGGACAAGGGGCAATGAGCAGTTCTTC.